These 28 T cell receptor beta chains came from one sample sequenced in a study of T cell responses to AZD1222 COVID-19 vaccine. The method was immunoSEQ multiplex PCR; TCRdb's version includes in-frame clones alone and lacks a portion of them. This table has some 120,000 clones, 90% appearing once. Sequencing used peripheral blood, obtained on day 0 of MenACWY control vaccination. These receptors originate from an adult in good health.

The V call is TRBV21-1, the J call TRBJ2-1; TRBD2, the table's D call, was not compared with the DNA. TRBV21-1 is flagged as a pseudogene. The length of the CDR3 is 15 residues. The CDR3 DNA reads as TGTGCCAGCAGCAAAGTTAGCGGGCTCTACAATGAGCAGTTCTTC. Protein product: CASSKVSGLYNEQFF.

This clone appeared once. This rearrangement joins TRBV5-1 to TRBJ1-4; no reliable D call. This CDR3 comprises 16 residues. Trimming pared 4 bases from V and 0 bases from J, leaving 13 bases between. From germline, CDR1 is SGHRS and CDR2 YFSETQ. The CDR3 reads CASSRGKGTTNEKLFF. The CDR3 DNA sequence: TGCGCCAGCAGCCGCGGAAAGGGAACAACTAATGAAAAACTGTTTTTT.

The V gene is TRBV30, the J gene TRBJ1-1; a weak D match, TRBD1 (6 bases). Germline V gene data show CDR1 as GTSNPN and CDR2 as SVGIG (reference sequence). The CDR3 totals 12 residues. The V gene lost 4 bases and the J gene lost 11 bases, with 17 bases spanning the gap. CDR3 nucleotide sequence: TGTGCCTGGACCCGGGGGGGCGCCGCTGCTTTCTTT. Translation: CAWTRGGAAAFF.

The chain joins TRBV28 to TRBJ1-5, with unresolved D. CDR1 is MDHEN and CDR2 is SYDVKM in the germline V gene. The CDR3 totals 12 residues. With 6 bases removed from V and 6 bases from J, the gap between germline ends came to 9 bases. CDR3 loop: CASSPSSQPQHF. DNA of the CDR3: TGTGCCAGCAGCCCCTCCTCTCAGCCCCAGCATTTT.

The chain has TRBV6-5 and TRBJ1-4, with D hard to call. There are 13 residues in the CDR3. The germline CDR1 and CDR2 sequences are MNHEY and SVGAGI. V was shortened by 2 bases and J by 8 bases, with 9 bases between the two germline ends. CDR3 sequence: CASSYNGGEKLFF. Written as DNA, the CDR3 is TGTGCCAGCAGTTACAACGGCGGGGAAAAACTGTTTTTT.

CDR3 sequence (DNA): TGTGCCAGCAGCCAAGGTTTTCTGGATAAGCTTGGAAACACCATATATTTT. This sequence encodes CASSQGFLDKLGNTIYF. The chain links TRBV14 to TRBJ1-3; no definite D call. Germline loops: CDR1 SGHDN, CDR2 FVKESK. Trimming cost V 1 base and J 3 bases, with 16 bases left between them. This CDR3 contains 17 residues.

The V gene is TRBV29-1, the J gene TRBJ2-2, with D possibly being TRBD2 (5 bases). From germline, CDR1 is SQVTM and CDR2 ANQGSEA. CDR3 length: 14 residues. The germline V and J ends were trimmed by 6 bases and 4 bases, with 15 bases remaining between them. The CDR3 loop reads CSVGRGVGTGELFF. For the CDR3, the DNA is TGCAGCGTGGGTCGGGGAGTGGGCACCGGGGAGCTGTTTTTT.

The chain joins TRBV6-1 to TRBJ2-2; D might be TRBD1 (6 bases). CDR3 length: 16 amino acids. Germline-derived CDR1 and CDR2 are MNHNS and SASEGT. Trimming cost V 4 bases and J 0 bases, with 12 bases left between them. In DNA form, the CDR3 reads TGTGCCAGCAGTGCGTCGACAGGCGCGAACACCGGGGAGCTGTTTTTT. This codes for CASSASTGANTGELFF.

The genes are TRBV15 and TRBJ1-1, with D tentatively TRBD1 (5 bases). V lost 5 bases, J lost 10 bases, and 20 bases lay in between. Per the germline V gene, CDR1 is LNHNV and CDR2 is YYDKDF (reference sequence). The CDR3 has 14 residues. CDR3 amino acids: CATSSRGIGVRAFF. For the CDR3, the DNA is TGTGCCACCAGCTCCCGGGGGATCGGGGTTCGAGCTTTCTTT. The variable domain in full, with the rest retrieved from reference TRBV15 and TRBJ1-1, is DAMVIQNPRYQVTQFGKPVTLSCSQTLNHNVMYWYQQKSSQAPKLLFHYYDKDFNNEADTPDNFQSRRPNTSFCFLDIRSPGLGDTAMYLCATSSRGIGVRAFFGQGTRLTVV.

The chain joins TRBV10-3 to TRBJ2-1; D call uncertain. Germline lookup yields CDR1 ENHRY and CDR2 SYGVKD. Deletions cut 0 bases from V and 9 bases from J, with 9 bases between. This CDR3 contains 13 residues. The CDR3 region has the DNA TGTGCCATCAGTGAGTCAACCCCGGGTGAGCAGTTCTTC. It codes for CAISESTPGEQFF.

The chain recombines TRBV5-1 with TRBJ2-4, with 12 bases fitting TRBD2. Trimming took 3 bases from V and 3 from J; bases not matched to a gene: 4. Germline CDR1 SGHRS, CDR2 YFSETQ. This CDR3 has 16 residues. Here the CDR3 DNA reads TGCGCCAGCAGCTCTAGCGGGAGGGCTAACAAAAACATTCAGTACTTC. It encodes CASSSSGRANKNIQYF.

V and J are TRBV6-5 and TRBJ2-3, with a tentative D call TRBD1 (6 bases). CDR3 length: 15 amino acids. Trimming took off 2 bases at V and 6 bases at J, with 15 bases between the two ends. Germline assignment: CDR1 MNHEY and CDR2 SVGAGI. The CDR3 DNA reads TGTGCCAGCAGTTACGGGGGCAGTTGGTCGGATACGCAGTATTTT. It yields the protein CASSYGGSWSDTQYF.

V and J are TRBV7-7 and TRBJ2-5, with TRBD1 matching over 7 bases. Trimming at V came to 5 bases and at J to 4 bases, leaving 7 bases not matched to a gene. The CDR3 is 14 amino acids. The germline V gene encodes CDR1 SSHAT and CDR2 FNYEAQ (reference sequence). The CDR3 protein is CASSRRAGGETQYF. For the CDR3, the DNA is TGTGCCAGCAGCCGCCGGGCAGGGGGAGAGACCCAGTACTTC.

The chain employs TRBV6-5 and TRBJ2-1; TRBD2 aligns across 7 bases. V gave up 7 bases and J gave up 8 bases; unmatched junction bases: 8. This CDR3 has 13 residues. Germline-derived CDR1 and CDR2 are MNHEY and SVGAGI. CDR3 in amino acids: CASTSGEGHEQFF. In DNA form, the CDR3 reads TGTGCCAGCACCTCCGGGGAGGGTCATGAGCAGTTCTTC.

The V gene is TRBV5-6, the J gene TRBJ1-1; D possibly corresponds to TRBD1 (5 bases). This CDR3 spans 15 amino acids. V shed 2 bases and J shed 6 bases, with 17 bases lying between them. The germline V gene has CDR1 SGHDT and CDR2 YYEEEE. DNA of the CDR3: TGTGCCAGCAGCTTTTTAGGCCCAGGGTCCCCTGAAGCTTTCTTT. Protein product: CASSFLGPGSPEAFF. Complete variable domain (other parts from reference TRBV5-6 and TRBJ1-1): DAGVTQSPTHLIKTRGQQVTLRCSPKSGHDTVSWYQQALGQGPQFIFQYYEEEERQRGNFPDRFSGHQFPNYSSELNVNALLLGDSALYLCASSFLGPGSPEAFFGQGTRLTVV.

The CDR3 sequence: CASSFELAGVTDTQYF. The CDR3 coding sequence is TGTGCCAGCAGCTTTGAACTAGCGGGAGTAACAGATACGCAGTATTTT. The V gene is TRBV7-8, the J gene TRBJ2-3; TRBD2 aligns across 11 bases. Germline CDR1 and CDR2: SGHVS and FQNEAQ. The CDR3 runs to 16 residues. V lost 3 bases to trimming and J lost 3 bases; unmatched junction nucleotides: 5.

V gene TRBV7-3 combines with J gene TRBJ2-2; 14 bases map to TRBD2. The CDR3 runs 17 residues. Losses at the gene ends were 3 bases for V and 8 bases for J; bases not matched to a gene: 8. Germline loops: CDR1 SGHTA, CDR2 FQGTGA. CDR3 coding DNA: TGTGCCAGCAGCTTCACCGGGACTAGCGGGAGTTCGGGGGAGCTGTTTTTT. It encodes CASSFTGTSGSSGELFF.

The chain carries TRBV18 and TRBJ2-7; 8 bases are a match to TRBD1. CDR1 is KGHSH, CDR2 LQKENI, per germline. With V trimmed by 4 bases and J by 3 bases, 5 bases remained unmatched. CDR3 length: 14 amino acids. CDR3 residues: CASSRTGRFYEQYV. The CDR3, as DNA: TGTGCCAGCTCACGGACAGGGAGGTTCTACGAGCAGTACGTC.

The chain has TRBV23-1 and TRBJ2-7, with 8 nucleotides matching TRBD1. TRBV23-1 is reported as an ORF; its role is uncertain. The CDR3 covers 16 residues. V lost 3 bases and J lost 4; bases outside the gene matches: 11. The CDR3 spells CASSHPTGGRLYEQYF. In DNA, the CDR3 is TGCGCCAGCAGTCATCCAACAGGGGGGAGGTTGTACGAGCAGTACTTC.

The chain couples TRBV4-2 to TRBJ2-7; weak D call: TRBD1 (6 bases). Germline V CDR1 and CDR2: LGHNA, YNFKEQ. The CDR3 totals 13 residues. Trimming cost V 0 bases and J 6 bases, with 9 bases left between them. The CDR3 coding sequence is TGTGCCAGCAGCCAAGATAGGGGGTTCGAGCAGTACGTC. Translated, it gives CASSQDRGFEQYV.

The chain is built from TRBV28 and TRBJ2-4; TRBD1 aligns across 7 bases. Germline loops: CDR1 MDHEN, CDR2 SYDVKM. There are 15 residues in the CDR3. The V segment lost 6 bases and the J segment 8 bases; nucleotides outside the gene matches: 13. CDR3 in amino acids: CASSRTGPRGDIQYF. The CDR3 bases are TGTGCCAGCAGCAGGACAGGCCCAAGGGGAGACATTCAGTACTTC.

The CDR3 DNA sequence: TGTGCCAGCAGCCCACTTAGACGGGACACTGAAGCTTTCTTT. Its translation: CASSPLRRDTEAFF. The rearrangement uses TRBV5-5 and TRBJ1-1; D not resolved. CDR3 length: 14 residues. Per germline, CDR1 SGHKS and CDR2 YYEKEE (reference sequence). V was cut by 4 bases and J by 3 bases, with 13 bases left in between.

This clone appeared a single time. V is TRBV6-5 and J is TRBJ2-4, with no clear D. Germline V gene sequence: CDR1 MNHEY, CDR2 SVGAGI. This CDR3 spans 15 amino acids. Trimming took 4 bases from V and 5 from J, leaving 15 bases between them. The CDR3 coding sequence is TGTGCCAGCAGTTCTCCCTGGGGTGGAGAAAACATTCAGTACTTC. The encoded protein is CASSSPWGGENIQYF.

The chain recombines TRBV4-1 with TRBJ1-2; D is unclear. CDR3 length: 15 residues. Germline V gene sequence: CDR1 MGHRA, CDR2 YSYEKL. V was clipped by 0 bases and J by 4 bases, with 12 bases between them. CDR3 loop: CASSQDPGVGYGYTF. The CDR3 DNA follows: TGCGCCAGCAGCCAAGACCCCGGGGTTGGCTATGGCTACACCTTC.

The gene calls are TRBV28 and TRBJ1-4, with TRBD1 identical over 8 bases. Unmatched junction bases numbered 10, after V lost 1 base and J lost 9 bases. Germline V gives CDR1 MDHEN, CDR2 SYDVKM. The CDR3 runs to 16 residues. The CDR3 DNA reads TGTGCCAGCAGTTTATTCATGTCAGGGGGCAGGAAAAAACTGTTTTTT. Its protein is CASSLFMSGGRKKLFF.

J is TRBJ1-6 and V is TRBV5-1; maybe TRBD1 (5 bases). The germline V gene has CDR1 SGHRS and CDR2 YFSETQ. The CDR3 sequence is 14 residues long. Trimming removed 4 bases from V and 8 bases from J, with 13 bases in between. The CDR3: CASSPGTQDSPLHF. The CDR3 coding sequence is TGCGCCAGCAGCCCCGGGACGCAGGATTCACCCCTCCACTTT.

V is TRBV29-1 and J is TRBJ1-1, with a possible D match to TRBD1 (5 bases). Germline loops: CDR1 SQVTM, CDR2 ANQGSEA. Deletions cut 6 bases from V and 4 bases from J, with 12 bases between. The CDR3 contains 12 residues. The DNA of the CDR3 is TGCAGCGTAGGGGACCCTCCCACTGAAGCTTTCTTT. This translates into CSVGDPPTEAFF.

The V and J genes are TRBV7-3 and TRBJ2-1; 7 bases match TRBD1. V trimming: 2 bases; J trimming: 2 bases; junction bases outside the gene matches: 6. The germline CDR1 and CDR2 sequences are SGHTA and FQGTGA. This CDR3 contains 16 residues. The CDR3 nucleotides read TGTGCCAGCAGCTTACACTTGACAGGGACCTACAATGAGCAGTTCTTC. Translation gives CASSLHLTGTYNEQFF.